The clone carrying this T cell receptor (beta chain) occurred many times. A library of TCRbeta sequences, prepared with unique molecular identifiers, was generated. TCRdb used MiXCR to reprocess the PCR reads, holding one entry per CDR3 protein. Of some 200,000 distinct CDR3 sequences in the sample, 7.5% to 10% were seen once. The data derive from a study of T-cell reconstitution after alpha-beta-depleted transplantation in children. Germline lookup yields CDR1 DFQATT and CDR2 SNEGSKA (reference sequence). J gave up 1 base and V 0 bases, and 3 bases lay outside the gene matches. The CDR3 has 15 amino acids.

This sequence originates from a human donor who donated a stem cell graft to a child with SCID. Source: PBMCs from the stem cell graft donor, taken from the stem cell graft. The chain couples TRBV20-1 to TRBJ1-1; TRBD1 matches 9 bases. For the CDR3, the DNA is TGCAGTGCTAGAGATGGGGGACAGGGGAACACTGAAGCTTTCTTT. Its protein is CSARDGGQGNTEAFF.